Listed below are T cell receptor beta chains from one sample, sequenced in a study of T cell changes during pregnancy in multiple sclerosis. Method: immunoSEQ multiplex PCR; TCRdb's copy keeps in-frame clones and lacks some. Altogether around 100,000 clones are present, 92% being singletons, with the ten largest covering about 1.6%. The sequencing here drew on peripheral blood, taken in the third trimester of pregnancy. The receptors originated from a female donor with multiple sclerosis, enrolled in a pregnancy study. CDR3s include the opening cysteine and the closing phenylalanine or tryptophan. D genes are given only for firm matches. Clone size, where shown, is once, few, many, or a class for clones that have expanded.

size: once; D: .; V: TRBV5-4; J: TRBJ1-3; DNA: TGTGCCAGCAGCTCCGAGGTGGGTTCAGGAAACACCATATATTTT; CDR3: CASSSEVGSGNTIYF
size: .; D: .; V: TRBV5-1; J: TRBJ2-1; DNA: TGCGCCAGCAGCCTAGGCTCGGGACTCCTTTACAATGAGCAGTTCTTC; CDR3: CASSLGSGLLYNEQFF
size: .; D: TRBD2; V: TRBV5-1; J: TRBJ2-3; DNA: TGCGCCAGCAGCTTGCTCCTAGCGGTTAGCACAGATACGCAGTATTTT; CDR3: CASSLLLAVSTDTQYF
size: .; D: .; V: TRBV2; J: TRBJ1-4; DNA: TGTGCCGGCGGTAGCCTCCCTGGTGAAAAACTGTTTTTT; CDR3: CAGGSLPGEKLFF
size: .; D: .; V: TRBV21-1; J: TRBJ2-1; DNA: TGTGCCAGCAGCTCTCAAGCCCTGGGGAGCTCCTACAATGAGCAGTTCTTC; CDR3: CASSSQALGSSYNEQFF
size: .; D: .; V: TRBV6-1; J: TRBJ2-7; DNA: TGTGCCAGCAGTGAAGCGGGCAGGGGCTCCTACGAGCAGTACTTC; CDR3: CASSEAGRGSYEQYF
size: .; D: TRBD2; V: TRBV11-1; J: TRBJ2-3; DNA: TGTGCCAGCAGACATACTAGCGGGGGGGGAGCAGATACGCAGTATTTT; CDR3: CASRHTSGGGADTQYF
size: few; D: TRBD1; V: TRBV11-2; J: TRBJ1-2; DNA: TGTGCCAGCAGCATTTCCGGGACAGCCGCCTATGGCTACACCTTC; CDR3: CASSISGTAAYGYTF
size: .; D: TRBD2; V: TRBV7-3; J: TRBJ2-3; DNA: TGTGCCAGCGCTAACCCCGGGGGGGAGGGCCCAGATACGCAGTATTTT; CDR3: CASANPGGEGPDTQYF
size: .; D: .; V: TRBV5-4; J: TRBJ1-6; DNA: TGTGCCAGCAGCTTGGGACAGACCGCCCTCCACTTT; CDR3: CASSLGQTALHF
size: .; D: TRBD1; V: TRBV2; J: TRBJ2-7; DNA: TGTGCCAGCAACAGGGACAGGGGTTACGAGCAGTACTTC; CDR3: CASNRDRGYEQYF
size: .; D: .; V: TRBV7-3; J: TRBJ2-4; DNA: TGTGCCAGCAGCTTCGAGGTACTAGGCATTCAGTACTTC; CDR3: CASSFEVLGIQYF
size: .; D: .; V: TRBV4-2; J: TRBJ2-7; DNA: TGTGCCAGCAGCCCCCAAGGGGCTAGTTTCTACGAGCAGTACTTC; CDR3: CASSPQGASFYEQYF
size: .; D: TRBD1; V: TRBV5-4; J: TRBJ1-2; DNA: TGTGCCAGCAGCACAAATCCGGGACAGGGCAACTATGGCTACACCTTC; CDR3: CASSTNPGQGNYGYTF
size: once; D: TRBD1; V: TRBV5-4; J: TRBJ2-7; DNA: TGTGCCAGCAGCTTAGGGACAGGGGCCCCGACCTACGAGCAGTACTTC; CDR3: CASSLGTGAPTYEQYF
size: .; D: .; V: TRBV29-1; J: TRBJ2-7; DNA: TGCAGCGCCGCCAGCTCCTACGAGCAGTACTTC; CDR3: CSAASSYEQYF
size: .; D: .; V: TRBV14; J: TRBJ2-7; DNA: TGTGCCAGCGGCCGGGACACCGCCTACGAGCAGTACTTC; CDR3: CASGRDTAYEQYF
size: .; D: .; V: TRBV30; J: TRBJ1-5; DNA: TGTGCCTGGAGTGTACGGGCCCAGGGGAGAAGCAATCAGCCCCAGCATTTT; CDR3: CAWSVRAQGRSNQPQHF
size: once; D: .; V: TRBV20-1; J: TRBJ2-7; DNA: TGCAGTGCTACTGTTGCCTACGAGCAGTACTTC; CDR3: CSATVAYEQYF
size: .; D: TRBD1; V: TRBV30; J: TRBJ1-2; DNA: TGTGCCTGGACGACAGGGAATCTGGCGGGCTACACCTTC; CDR3: CAWTTGNLAGYTF
size: .; D: TRBD2; V: TRBV27; J: TRBJ2-7; DNA: TGTGCCAGCAGTTCCGGACTAGCGGGAGGCTACGAGCAGTACTTC; CDR3: CASSSGLAGGYEQYF
size: .; D: TRBD1; V: TRBV27; J: TRBJ1-5; DNA: TGTGCCAGCAGTTTGATGCAGGGGGCGAATCAGCCCCAGCATTTT; CDR3: CASSLMQGANQPQHF
size: .; D: .; V: TRBV14; J: TRBJ1-6; DNA: TGTGCCAGCAGCCAAGCTTTCAGGGGTTCACCCCTCCACTTT; CDR3: CASSQAFRGSPLHF
size: .; D: TRBD1; V: TRBV7-9; J: TRBJ2-4; DNA: TGTGCCAGCAGCTTATGGGCAGGGGGCAAAAACATTCAGTACTTC; CDR3: CASSLWAGGKNIQYF
size: .; D: TRBD2; V: TRBV6-1; J: TRBJ2-7; DNA: TGTGCCAGCAGACGAGCGGGGGACACCTACGAGCAGTACTTC; CDR3: CASRRAGDTYEQYF